What follows are 28 T cell receptor beta chains derived from one specimen sequenced in a study of T cells after yellow fever vaccination. A single record per CDR3 protein comes from TCRdb applying MiXCR to the 5' RACE reads. The table lists a few hundred thousand distinct CDR3 sequences, roughly 20% of them singletons. The sample consisted of PBMCs, taken before the yellow fever booster vaccination. The receptors shown here come from a man younger than 35 who received the YFV17D yellow fever vaccine.

The gene calls are TRBV5-6 and TRBJ2-3; 9 nucleotides match TRBD2. This CDR3 is 14 amino acids long. J was trimmed by 4 bases and V by 5 bases; bases with no gene match: 5. CDR1 is SGHDT, CDR2 YYEEEE, per germline. CDR3 region: CASRAGGPPDTQYF. The CDR3 DNA reads as TGTGCCAGCAGGGCGGGGGGGCCTCCAGATACGCAGTATTTT.

The chain links TRBV4-1 to TRBJ1-1; D unresolved. CDR1 and CDR2 from the germline V gene are MGHRA and YSYEKL. This CDR3 region has 16 residues. Trimming left V 4 bases short and J 5 bases short, with 20 bases between. This CDR3 is CASSLSRGEGNTEAFF. Written as DNA, the CDR3 is TGCGCCAGCAGCCTCTCAAGAGGAGAAGGGAATACTGAAGCTTTCTTT.

This clonotype was found once. The V gene is TRBV6-2 or TRBV6-3, the J gene TRBJ1-5; D gene unclear. V lost 5 bases, J lost 0 bases, and 20 bases lay in between. Germline lookup yields CDR1 MNHEY and CDR2 SVGEGT. CDR3 size: 18 residues. This CDR3 is CASSSYEGGLGSNQPQHF. CDR3 coding DNA: TGTGCCAGCAGTAGTTACGAAGGCGGCCTGGGTAGCAATCAGCCCCAGCATTTT.

This clonotype has a handful of counts. V is TRBV19 and J is TRBJ1-1, with D maybe TRBD1 (5 bases). This CDR3 spans 12 amino acids. V lost 6 bases and J 11 bases, leaving 16 bases between the germline ends. The germline V gene has CDR1 LNHDA and CDR2 SQIVND (reference sequence). The CDR3 region is CASSARGGSAFF. The CDR3 DNA sequence: TGTGCCAGTAGCGCCCGGGGCGGGTCGGCTTTCTTT.

V and J are TRBV6-1 and TRBJ1-4, with a weak D call TRBD1 (5 bases). Germline-derived CDR1 and CDR2 are MNHNS and SASEGT. V lost 4 bases, J lost 7 bases, and 10 bases lay in between. The CDR3 length is 13 residues. The DNA for the CDR3 is TGTGCCAGCAGTGCCCAGGGTGTTGAAAAACTGTTTTTT. Amino acids: CASSAQGVEKLFF.

This rearrangement joins TRBV7-2 to TRBJ2-5; the D call may be TRBD1 or TRBD2 (5 bases each). V was clipped by 0 bases and J by 12 bases, with 17 bases between them. The CDR3 length is 14 residues. Germline CDR1 is SGHTA and CDR2 is FQGNSA. The CDR3: CASSLAWLGTAKYF. The CDR3 nucleotides read TGTGCCAGCAGCTTAGCGTGGTTAGGGACCGCCAAGTACTTC. The variable domain in full, with the rest retrieved from reference TRBV7-2 and TRBJ2-5, is GAGVSQSPSNKVTEKGKDVELRCDPISGHTALYWYRQSLGQGLEFLIYFQGNSAPDKSGLPSDRFSAERTGGSVSTLTIQRTQQEDSAVYLCASSLAWLGTAKYFGPGTRLLVL.

The rearrangement links TRBV2 to TRBJ2-7; D remains ambiguous. The CDR3 covers 12 residues. Germline CDR1 SNHLY, CDR2 FYNNEI. Trimming removed 9 bases from V and 2 bases from J, with 11 bases in between. The CDR3 sequence is CASSNRAYEQYF. In nucleotides, the CDR3 is TGTGCCAGTTCGAACCGCGCCTACGAGCAGTACTTC.

This sequence joins TRBV3-1 and TRBJ2-1; 9 nucleotides align to TRBD2. V trimming: 4 bases; J trimming: 6 bases; junction bases outside the gene matches: 7. The CDR3 is 15 amino acids. Germline values: CDR1 LGHDT, CDR2 YNNKEL (reference sequence). The CDR3 is CASSPAAGGLNEQFF. Written as DNA, the CDR3 is TGTGCCAGCAGCCCGGCGGCGGGGGGGCTCAATGAGCAGTTCTTC.

The V and J genes are TRBV4-2 and TRBJ1-5, with D maybe TRBD1 (5 bases). CDR3 length equals 15 residues. Germline loops: CDR1 LGHNA, CDR2 YNFKEQ. The germline V and J ends were trimmed by 1 base and 9 bases, with 16 bases remaining between them. The CDR3 spells CASSQVTGLFGPQHF. The CDR3 DNA is TGTGCCAGCAGCCAAGTCACAGGACTATTTGGGCCCCAGCATTTT.

This clonotype was observed at least ten times. The genes are TRBV7-9 and TRBJ1-1; D unclear. Trimming removed 5 bases at V and 7 bases at J, with 17 bases between. The CDR3 extends over 14 amino acids. Per the germline V gene, CDR1 is SEHNR and CDR2 is FQNEAQ (reference sequence). CDR3 in DNA: TGTGCCAGCAGCGCCCGGGAGAGTGCCCTTGAAGCTTTCTTT. Translated, it gives CASSARESALEAFF. The variable domain in full, completed from reference TRBV7-9 and TRBJ1-1, reads DTGVSQNPRHKITKRGQNVTFRCDPISEHNRLYWYRQTLGQGPEFLTYFQNEAQLEKSRLLSDRFSAERPKGSFSTLEIQRTEQGDSAMYLCASSARESALEAFFGQGTRLTVV.

In this sample, this clonotype turned up a few times. The chain joins TRBV4-3 to TRBJ2-1; D ambiguous. V lost 0 bases, J lost 3 bases, and 6 bases lay in between. CDR1 LGHNA and CDR2 YSLEER come from the germline V gene. The CDR3 totals 14 residues. The CDR3 DNA reads TGCGCCAGCAGCCAAGACGGCATCTACAATGAGCAGTTCTTC. This sequence encodes CASSQDGIYNEQFF.

In its sample, this clonotype was seen a few times. The chain employs TRBV20-1 and TRBJ2-3; TRBD2 aligns across 8 bases. J gave up 6 bases and V 5 bases, and 7 bases lay outside the gene matches. The germline CDR1 and CDR2 sequences are DFQATT and SNEGSKA (reference sequence). The CDR3 spans 13 residues. CDR3 sequence reads: CSARSGGVDTQYF. CDR3 in DNA: TGCAGTGCTCGCAGCGGGGGTGTTGATACGCAGTATTTT.

This chain connects TRBV6-2 or TRBV6-3 to TRBJ1-5; perhaps TRBD1 as D (5 bases). This CDR3 contains 14 residues. Germline values: CDR1 MNHEY, CDR2 SVGEGT. V dropped 5 bases and J dropped 0 bases, with 8 bases sitting between them. The CDR3 protein is CASSDRPSNQPQHF. The CDR3 region has the DNA TGTGCCAGCAGTGACAGACCTAGCAATCAGCCCCAGCATTTT.

This clonotype was counted only a few times. The gene calls are TRBV20-1 and TRBJ2-1, with D possibly being TRBD1 (6 bases). Germline V CDR1 and CDR2: DFQATT, SNEGSKA (reference sequence). The V end was cut by 6 bases, the J end by 4 bases, with 19 bases between. This CDR3 contains 15 residues. Written as DNA, the CDR3 is TGCAGTGCAAAGGGGTACAGGGATTTATACAATGAGCAGTTCTTC. It is translated as CSAKGYRDLYNEQFF.

This clonotype was detected only a few times. The chain joins TRBV20-1 to TRBJ2-1; unclear D gene. The V end lost 1 base, the J end lost 0 bases, and 10 bases lay between the germline ends. The CDR3 loop spans 15 amino acids. Germline loops: CDR1 DFQATT, CDR2 SNEGSKA (reference sequence). CDR3 DNA sequence: TGCAGTGCTAGAGCTGAGAGGATCTCCTACAATGAGCAGTTCTTC. Translation gives CSARAERISYNEQFF.

V and J are TRBV5-5 and TRBJ1-1, with TRBD1 identical over 8 bases. J gave up 4 bases and V 2 bases, and 7 bases lay outside the gene matches. CDR3 size: 15 residues. CDR1 and CDR2 from the germline V gene are SGHKS and YYEKEE (reference sequence). The CDR3 loop is CASSFDFQGATEAFF. CDR3 nucleotide sequence: TGTGCCAGCAGCTTTGATTTTCAGGGGGCCACTGAAGCTTTCTTT.

This clonotype has ten or more counts. This chain uses TRBV5-1 with TRBJ2-3, with D perhaps matching TRBD2 (5 bases). This CDR3 comprises 15 residues. V lost 4 bases and J lost 0, with 12 bases in between. Per germline, CDR1 SGHRS and CDR2 YFSETQ. The CDR3: CASSRGASSTDTQYF. The CDR3 nucleotides are TGCGCCAGCAGCCGGGGAGCGTCTAGCACAGATACGCAGTATTTT. Drawing the rest from reference TRBV5-1 and TRBJ2-3, the complete variable domain is KAGVTQTPRYLIKTRGQQVTLSCSPISGHRSVSWYQQTPGQGLQFLFEYFSETQRNKGNFPGRFSGRQFSNSRSEMNVSTLELGDSALYLCASSRGASSTDTQYFGPGTRLTVL.

This clonotype was observed a few times. This chain links TRBV29-1 with TRBJ2-2; D gene ambiguous. Germline CDR1 reads SQVTM; CDR2 reads ANQGSEA. Trimming removed 3 bases at V and 3 bases at J, with 8 bases between. The length of the CDR3 is 13 residues. CDR3 amino acids: CSVENPDTGELFF. Written as DNA, the CDR3 is TGCAGCGTTGAGAACCCGGACACCGGGGAGCTGTTTTTT.

This clonotype has just a few counts. This sequence joins TRBV6-6 and TRBJ1-4; D uncertain. The CDR3 totals 12 residues. Germline V gene lookup returns CDR1 MNHNY and CDR2 SVGAGI (reference sequence). Trimming removed 8 bases at V and 8 bases at J, with 12 bases between. CDR3 in amino acids: CASGRVAEKLFF. The DNA for the CDR3 is TGTGCCAGCGGCCGGGTAGCGGAAAAACTGTTTTTT.

The chain carries TRBV5-5 and TRBJ1-2; unclear D gene. CDR3 size: 14 residues. Germline CDR1 is SGHKS and CDR2 is YYEKEE (reference sequence). V shed 0 bases and J shed 3 bases, with 9 bases lying between them. The CDR3 DNA sequence: TGTGCCAGCAGCTTGGGACGGCGTGACTATGGCTACACCTTC. Translating gives CASSLGRRDYGYTF.

This clonotype was recorded a few times. This chain connects TRBV6-5 to TRBJ1-2; no clear D gene. Germline loops: CDR1 MNHEY, CDR2 SVGAGI. The V end lost 8 bases, the J end lost 7 bases, and 11 bases lay between the germline ends. The CDR3 has 11 residues. Here the CDR3 DNA reads TGTGCCAGCGGCCACTGGGGTGGCTACACCTTC. This sequence encodes CASGHWGGYTF.

This clonotype has a handful of counts. V usage is TRBV7-6 and J usage is TRBJ2-3; D is perhaps TRBD1 (6 bases). This CDR3 region has 15 residues. V was shortened by 4 bases and J by 6 bases, with 17 bases between the two germline ends. Germline loops: CDR1 SGHVS, CDR2 FNYEAQ. CDR3 protein: CASSWGPGFGDTQYF. The CDR3, as DNA: TGTGCCAGCAGCTGGGGGCCGGGGTTCGGCGATACGCAGTATTTT.

V is TRBV25-1 and J is TRBJ2-4; 9 bases are a match to TRBD2. J gave up 6 bases and V 4 bases, and 10 bases lay outside the gene matches. The germline V gene encodes CDR1 MGHDK and CDR2 SYGVNS. There are 16 residues in the CDR3. The CDR3 DNA follows: TGTGCCAGCAGTGGGACTAGCGAATGGTTAAGAAACATTCAGTACTTC. Amino acids: CASSGTSEWLRNIQYF.

This clonotype was picked up a small number of times. The V and J genes are TRBV9 and TRBJ1-1; no clear D. The CDR3 totals 14 residues. CDR1 and CDR2 from the germline V gene are SGDLS and YYNGEE. V lost 0 bases, J lost 1 base, and 7 bases lay in between. This CDR3 reads CASSVVAGNTEAFF. The CDR3 nucleotides are TGTGCCAGCAGCGTAGTGGCCGGGAACACTGAAGCTTTCTTT.

This clonotype was seen ten or more times. The chain joins TRBV6-5 to TRBJ1-1; D is undetermined. Trimming left V 6 bases short and J 1 base short, with 9 bases between. Germline loops: CDR1 MNHEY, CDR2 SVGAGI. The CDR3 consists of 13 residues. The CDR3 region is CASSPGSNTEAFF. The CDR3 region has the DNA TGTGCCAGCAGCCCAGGATCGAACACTGAAGCTTTCTTT.

This clonotype was seen ten or more times. The chain is built from TRBV20-1 and TRBJ1-1; D is undetermined. CDR1 and CDR2 from the germline V gene are DFQATT and SNEGSKA (reference sequence). The V gene lost 5 bases and the J gene lost 8 bases, with 15 bases spanning the gap. This CDR3 is built from 12 residues. CDR3 bases: TGCAGTGCTGGGCGGGCGGAAACCGAAGCTTTCTTT. Residues: CSAGRAETEAFF.

The rearrangement uses TRBV7-2 and TRBJ1-6, with D perhaps matching TRBD1 (6 bases). This CDR3 spans 15 amino acids. Per germline, CDR1 SGHTA and CDR2 FQGNSA. The ends were cut back, 1 base at V and 6 bases at J, with 10 bases in the middle. CDR3 sequence (DNA): TGTGCCAGCAGCTTAGTCGTACAGGGTAATTCACCCCTCCACTTT. This gives the protein CASSLVVQGNSPLHF. The variable domain in full, with the rest retrieved from reference TRBV7-2 and TRBJ1-6, is GAGVSQSPSNKVTEKGKDVELRCDPISGHTALYWYRQSLGQGLEFLIYFQGNSAPDKSGLPSDRFSAERTGGSVSTLTIQRTQQEDSAVYLCASSLVVQGNSPLHFGNGTRLTVT.

In DNA, the CDR3 is TGTGCCAGCAGCTTTGGGCCAGGGAGTGGCGAGCAGTACGTC. It is translated as CASSFGPGSGEQYV. The rearrangement uses TRBV5-4 and TRBJ2-7; either TRBD1 or TRBD2 may fit D (5 bases each). The germline V gene has CDR1 SGHNT and CDR2 YYREEE (reference sequence). The CDR3 loop spans 14 amino acids. The V end was cut by 2 bases, the J end by 6 bases, with 15 bases between.